A single sample gave rise to the 17 T cell receptor beta chains below, sequenced in a study of cytomegalovirus exposure and HLA in healthy donors. 13 Jbeta primers and 60 Vbeta primers were used for the PCR. Assay: immunoSEQ multiplex PCR; the TCRdb copy retains only in-frame clones and omits some. The sample lists around 150,000 clones, 75% to 85% occurring once. The source material was PBMCs. Every receptor here comes from a woman aged 45-65 years in good health and CMV-seropositive.

The chain recombines TRBV19 with TRBJ2-7; 7 bases line up with TRBD1. This CDR3 comprises 14 residues. Germline lookup yields CDR1 LNHDA and CDR2 SQIVND (reference sequence). Trimming at V came to 1 base and at J to 1 base, leaving 1 base not matched to a gene. CDR3 bases: TGTGCCAGTAGTATAGGACAGGGATCCTACGAGCAGTACTTC. Its translation is CASSIGQGSYEQYF.

The CDR3 DNA is TGTGCCAGCAGCGAAGCGGGGGCCATGTATGAGCAGTTCTTC. Its protein is CASSEAGAMYEQFF. This rearrangement joins TRBV9 to TRBJ2-1; 8 bases match TRBD2. The germline V gene encodes CDR1 SGDLS and CDR2 YYNGEE. V shed 3 bases, J shed 8 bases, and the junction held 7 bases outside the gene matches. The CDR3 is 14 amino acids.

V and J are TRBV27 and TRBJ1-2, with 8 nucleotides matching TRBD1. The CDR3 totals 13 residues. With V trimmed by 6 bases and J by 10 bases, 10 bases remained unmatched. CDR1 is MNHEY, CDR2 SMNVEV, per germline (reference sequence). CDR3 bases: TGTGCCAGCAGCCCCAGGGGGCTACGGGTCTACACCTTC. Amino acid sequence: CASSPRGLRVYTF.

This rearrangement joins TRBV7-8 to TRBJ1-5, with 11 bases fitting TRBD1. This CDR3 region has 15 residues. Losses at the gene ends were 3 bases for V and 9 bases for J; bases not matched to a gene: 7. Germline V CDR1 and CDR2: SGHVS, FQNEAQ. For the CDR3, the DNA is TGTGCCAGCAGCTTTTGGACAGGGGGCGTTCCGCCCCAGCATTTT. As protein: CASSFWTGGVPPQHF.

V usage is TRBV19 and J usage is TRBJ2-1, with 16 bases aligning to TRBD2. Germline CDR1 is LNHDA and CDR2 is SQIVND (reference sequence). J gave up 2 bases and V 7 bases, and 11 bases lay outside the gene matches. The CDR3 length is 19 residues. The CDR3 DNA is TGTGCCAGTAAATCCGGGACTAGCGGGAGGGCCCTAACCTACAATGAGCAGTTCTTC. Its translation is CASKSGTSGRALTYNEQFF.

The chain employs TRBV9 and TRBJ2-3; 9 bases are shared with TRBD2. CDR1 SGDLS and CDR2 YYNGEE come from the germline V gene. Losses at the gene ends were 3 bases for V and 4 bases for J; bases not matched to a gene: 3. The CDR3 spans 14 residues. The CDR3 region has the DNA TGTGCCAGCAGCGACGGCGGGGGGGCAGATACGCAGTATTTT. It codes for CASSDGGGADTQYF.

Comments on this clone: The same CDR3 arises from other DNA sequences in this sample as well. The chain links TRBV6-1 to TRBJ2-2; D is uncertain. CDR3 length equals 11 residues. Trimming removed 8 bases at V and 6 bases at J, with 7 bases between. Germline V gene lookup returns CDR1 MNHNS and CDR2 SASEGT. CDR3 loop: CASRAAGELFF. The CDR3 DNA sequence: TGTGCCAGCCGTGCCGCCGGGGAGCTGTTTTTT.

The chain employs TRBV5-1 and TRBJ2-1; 8 bases line up with TRBD2. The length of the CDR3 is 14 residues. Germline-derived CDR1 and CDR2 are SGHRS and YFSETQ. J lost 9 bases, V lost 3 bases, and 8 bases had no gene match. CDR3 nucleotide sequence: TGCGCCAGCAGCTCATCGGGGGGGTACGGTGAGCAGTTCTTC. It codes for CASSSSGGYGEQFF.

V gene TRBV5-1 combines with J gene TRBJ2-1, with 7 bases aligning to TRBD2. Germline lookup yields CDR1 SGHRS and CDR2 YFSETQ. The CDR3 runs 16 residues. Trimming cost V 3 bases and J 5 bases; bases outside gene matches: 11. CDR3 nucleotides: TGCGCCAGCAGCTCCACCCTAGCGGTACTCGACAATGAGCAGTTCTTC. It encodes CASSSTLAVLDNEQFF.

A word on this clone: The junction shows a germline mismatch at one end, possibly a read error. The sample carries other DNA sequences with the same CDR3. The chain couples TRBV5-4 to TRBJ2-1; 8 bases map to TRBD2. The CDR3 length is 16 residues. From germline, CDR1 is SGHNT and CDR2 YYREEE (reference sequence). Here the CDR3 DNA reads TGTGCTAGCAGCCCCTCGGGCGGGGGGACCTACAATGAGCAGTTCTTC. Protein product: CASSPSGGGTYNEQFF. Looking up the rest from reference TRBV5-4 and TRBJ2-1 gives the full variable domain: ETGVTQSPTHLIKTRGQQVTLRCSSQSGHNTVSWYQQALGQGPQFIFQYYREEENGRGNFPPRFSGLQFPNYSSELNVNALELDDSALYLCASSPSGGGTYNEQFFGPGTRLTVL.

This chain connects TRBV23-1 to TRBJ1-3; D might be TRBD1 (5 bases). TRBV23-1 is placed among ORFs of uncertain function. Trimming left V 0 bases short and J 3 bases short, with 24 bases between. CDR3 length: 20 residues. As DNA, the CDR3 is TGCGCCAGCAGTCAATCGATAGGAGGGGCCTACCTTTCATTTGGAAACACCATATATTTT. It translates to CASSQSIGGAYLSFGNTIYF.

V and J are TRBV10-3 and TRBJ1-4, with TRBD1 matching over 9 bases. From germline, CDR1 is ENHRY and CDR2 SYGVKD. V was pared by 3 bases and J by 4 bases, with 6 bases of the junction left unmatched. This CDR3 is 16 amino acids long. This chain's CDR3 is CAISEVPGQGNEKLFF. The CDR3 coding sequence is TGTGCCATCAGTGAAGTTCCGGGACAGGGTAATGAAAAACTGTTTTTT.

The sample holds one count of this clone. The chain uses TRBV28 and TRBJ2-2; no clear D. Trimming pared 6 bases from V and 1 base from J, leaving 9 bases between. This CDR3 is 14 amino acids long. Germline values: CDR1 MDHEN, CDR2 SYDVKM. CDR3 residues: CASSKTENTGELFF. CDR3 DNA sequence: TGTGCCAGCAGCAAGACTGAGAACACCGGGGAGCTGTTTTTT. The entire variable domain, with the rest obtained from reference TRBV28 and TRBJ2-2, is as follows: DVKVTQSSRYLVKRTGEKVFLECVQDMDHENMFWYRQDPGLGLRLIYFSYDVKMKEKGDIPEGYSVSREKKERFSLILESASTNQTSMYLCASSKTENTGELFFGEGSRLTVL.

The rearrangement links TRBV19 to TRBJ2-7, with a weak D call TRBD1 (6 bases). Trimming cost V 7 bases and J 4 bases, with 11 bases left between them. The CDR3 length is 12 residues. Germline CDR1 is LNHDA and CDR2 is SQIVND (reference sequence). CDR3 in amino acids: CASTGAGYEQYF. As DNA, the CDR3 is TGTGCCAGTACAGGGGCGGGTTACGAGCAGTACTTC.

The J gene is TRBJ1-4, the V gene TRBV27, with 8 bases fitting TRBD1. Germline CDR1 MNHEY, CDR2 SMNVEV (reference sequence). After removal of 5 bases from V and 7 bases from J, the junction contained 6 bases not matched to a gene. This CDR3 comprises 14 residues. This chain's CDR3 is CASSHRQGSEKLFF. The DNA of the CDR3 is TGTGCCAGCAGTCACAGACAGGGGAGTGAAAAACTGTTTTTT.

The chain recombines TRBV15 with TRBJ1-2; no reliable D call. Germline loops: CDR1 LNHNV, CDR2 YYDKDF (reference sequence). Trimming stripped 0 bases from V and 4 bases from J, with 9 bases between. CDR3 length equals 14 residues. CDR3 in DNA: TGTGCCACCAGCAGAGATCGGGGAATCTATGGCTACACCTTC. Protein product: CATSRDRGIYGYTF.

The chain links TRBV18 to TRBJ2-7; TRBD2 agrees at 10 bases. This CDR3 comprises 16 residues. Germline-derived CDR1 and CDR2 are KGHSH and LQKENI. V was pared by 3 bases and J by 2 bases, with 7 bases of the junction left unmatched. CDR3 DNA sequence: TGTGCCAGCTCACCCCCTAGCGGGAGAACAACCTACGAGCAGTACTTC. It translates to CASSPPSGRTTYEQYF.